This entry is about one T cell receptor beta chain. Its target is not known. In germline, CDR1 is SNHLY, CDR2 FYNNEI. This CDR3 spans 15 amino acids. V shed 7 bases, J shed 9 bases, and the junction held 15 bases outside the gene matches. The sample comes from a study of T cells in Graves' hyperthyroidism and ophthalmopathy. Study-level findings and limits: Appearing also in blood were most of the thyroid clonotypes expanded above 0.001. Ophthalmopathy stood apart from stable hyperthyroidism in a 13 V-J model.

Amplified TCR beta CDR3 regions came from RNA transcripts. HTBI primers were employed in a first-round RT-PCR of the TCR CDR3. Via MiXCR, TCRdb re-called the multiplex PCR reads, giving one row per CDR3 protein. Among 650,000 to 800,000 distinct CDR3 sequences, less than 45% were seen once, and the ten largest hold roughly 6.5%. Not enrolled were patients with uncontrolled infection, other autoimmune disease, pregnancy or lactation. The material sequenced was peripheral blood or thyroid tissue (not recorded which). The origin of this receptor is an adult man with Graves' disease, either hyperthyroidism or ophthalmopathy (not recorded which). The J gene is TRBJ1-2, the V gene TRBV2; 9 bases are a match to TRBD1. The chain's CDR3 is CASTGTGSSFPRYTF. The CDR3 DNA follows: TGTGCCAGCACCGGGACAGGGTCGTCCTTCCCTCGCTACACCTTC.